The clone carrying this TCR beta chain was counted ten times or more. This sample stems from a study of T-cell reconstitution after alpha-beta-depleted transplantation in children. A library of TCRbeta sequences, prepared with unique molecular identifiers, was generated. Via MiXCR, TCRdb re-called the PCR reads, giving one row per CDR3 protein. In the table there are 500,000 or so distinct CDR3 sequences, around a third of which are singletons. Per the germline V gene, CDR1 is MNHNY and CDR2 is SVGAGI (reference sequence). The V end was cut by 6 bases, the J end by 2 bases, with 10 bases between. This CDR3 has 13 residues.

Source: PBMCs from the stem cell graft donor, taken from the stem cell graft. The sequence derives from a human donor who donated a stem cell graft to a child with aplastic anemia. This chain links TRBV6-6 with TRBJ1-2, with D tentatively TRBD1 (5 bases). CDR3 DNA sequence: TGTGCCAGCAGCCGGGACGGCAACTATGGCTACACCTTC. This encodes CASSRDGNYGYTF.